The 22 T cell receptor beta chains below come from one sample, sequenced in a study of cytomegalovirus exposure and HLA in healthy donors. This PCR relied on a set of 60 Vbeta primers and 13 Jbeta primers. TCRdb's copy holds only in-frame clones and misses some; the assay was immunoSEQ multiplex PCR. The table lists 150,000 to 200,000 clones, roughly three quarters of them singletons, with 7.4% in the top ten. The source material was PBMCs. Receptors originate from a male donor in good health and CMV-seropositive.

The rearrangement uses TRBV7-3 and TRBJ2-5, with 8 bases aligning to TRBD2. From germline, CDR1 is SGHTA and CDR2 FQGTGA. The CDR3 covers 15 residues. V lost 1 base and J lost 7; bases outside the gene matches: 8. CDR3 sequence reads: CASSLSGGPQGTQYF. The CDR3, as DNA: TGTGCCAGCAGCTTAAGCGGGGGGCCTCAGGGGACCCAGTACTTC.

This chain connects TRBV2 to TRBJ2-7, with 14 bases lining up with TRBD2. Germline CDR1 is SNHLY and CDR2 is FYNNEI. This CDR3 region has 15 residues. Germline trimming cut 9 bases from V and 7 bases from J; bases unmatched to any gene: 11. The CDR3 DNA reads TGTGCCAGTCTTGTCGGGACTAGCGGGGGAAGGGAGCAGTACTTC. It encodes CASLVGTSGGREQYF.

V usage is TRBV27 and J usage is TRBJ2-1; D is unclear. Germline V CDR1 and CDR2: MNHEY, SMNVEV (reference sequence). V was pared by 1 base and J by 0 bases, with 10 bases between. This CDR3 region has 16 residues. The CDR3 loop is CASSLWATRSYNEQFF. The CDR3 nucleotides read TGTGCCAGCAGTTTATGGGCCACTCGCTCCTACAATGAGCAGTTCTTC.

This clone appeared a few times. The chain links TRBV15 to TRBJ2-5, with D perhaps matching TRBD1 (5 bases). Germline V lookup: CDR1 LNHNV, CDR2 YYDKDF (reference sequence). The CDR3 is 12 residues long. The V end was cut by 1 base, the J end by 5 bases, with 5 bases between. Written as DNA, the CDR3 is TGTGCCACCAGCAGAGCAGGGGAGACCCAGTACTTC. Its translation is CATSRAGETQYF.

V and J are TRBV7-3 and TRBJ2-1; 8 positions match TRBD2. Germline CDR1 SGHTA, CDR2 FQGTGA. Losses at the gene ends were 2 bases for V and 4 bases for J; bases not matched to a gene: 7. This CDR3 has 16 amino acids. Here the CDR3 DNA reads TGTGCCAGCAGCTTAGCGGGACTAGAGAGGTACAATGAGCAGTTCTTC. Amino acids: CASSLAGLERYNEQFF.

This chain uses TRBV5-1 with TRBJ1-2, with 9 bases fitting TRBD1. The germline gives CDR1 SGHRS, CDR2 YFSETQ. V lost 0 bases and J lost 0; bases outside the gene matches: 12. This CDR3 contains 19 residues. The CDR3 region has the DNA TGCGCCAGCAGCTTGGGTACAGGGGGCTGGATATTAGCTAACTATGGCTACACCTTC. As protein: CASSLGTGGWILANYGYTF.

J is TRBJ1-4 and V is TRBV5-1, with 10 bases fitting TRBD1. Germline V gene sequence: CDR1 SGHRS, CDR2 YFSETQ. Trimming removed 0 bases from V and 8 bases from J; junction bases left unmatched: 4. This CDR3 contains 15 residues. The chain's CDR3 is CASSLDGTGVEKLFF. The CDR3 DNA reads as TGCGCCAGCAGCTTGGATGGGACAGGGGTCGAAAAACTGTTTTTT.

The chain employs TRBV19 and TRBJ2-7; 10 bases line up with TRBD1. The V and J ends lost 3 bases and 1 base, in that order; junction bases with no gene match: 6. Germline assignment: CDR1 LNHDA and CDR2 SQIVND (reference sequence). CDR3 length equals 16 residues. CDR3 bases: TGTGCCAGTAGTATGTACGGGGGACAGGGGTCCTACGAGCAGTACTTC. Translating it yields CASSMYGGQGSYEQYF.

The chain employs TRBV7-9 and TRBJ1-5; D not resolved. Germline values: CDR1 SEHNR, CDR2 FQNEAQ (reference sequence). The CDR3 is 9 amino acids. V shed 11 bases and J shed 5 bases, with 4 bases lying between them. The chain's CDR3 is CAPDQPQHF. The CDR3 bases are TGTGCCCCCGATCAGCCCCAGCATTTT.

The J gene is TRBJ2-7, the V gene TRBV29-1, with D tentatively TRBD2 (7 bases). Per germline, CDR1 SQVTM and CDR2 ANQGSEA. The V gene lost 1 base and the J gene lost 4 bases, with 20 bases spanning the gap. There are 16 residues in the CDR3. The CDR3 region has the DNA TGCAGCGTTGAAGGGTCTGGCGGGGGCGCGGGTTACGAGCAGTACTTC. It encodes CSVEGSGGGAGYEQYF.

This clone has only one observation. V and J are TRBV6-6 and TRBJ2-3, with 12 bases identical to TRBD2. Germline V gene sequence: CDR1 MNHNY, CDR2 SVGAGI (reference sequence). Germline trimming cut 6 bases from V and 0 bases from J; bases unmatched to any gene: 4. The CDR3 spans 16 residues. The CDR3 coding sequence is TGTGCCAGCAGCAAAGGACTAGCGGGAAGCACAGATACGCAGTATTTT. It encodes CASSKGLAGSTDTQYF.

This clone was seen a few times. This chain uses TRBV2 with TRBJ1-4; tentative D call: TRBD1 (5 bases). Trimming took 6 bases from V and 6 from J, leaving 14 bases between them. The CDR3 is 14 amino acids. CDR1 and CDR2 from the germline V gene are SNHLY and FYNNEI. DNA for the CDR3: TGTGCCAGCAGAGGCGGGACGGGGGATGAAAAACTGTTTTTT. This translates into CASRGGTGDEKLFF.

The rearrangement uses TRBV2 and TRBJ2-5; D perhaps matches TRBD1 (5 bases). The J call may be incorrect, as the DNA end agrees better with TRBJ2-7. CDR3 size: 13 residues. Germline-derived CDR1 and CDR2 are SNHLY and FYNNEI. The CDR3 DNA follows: TGTGCCAGCAGTCGAGACAGAGCCTACGAGCAGTACTTC. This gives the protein CASSRDRAYEQYF.

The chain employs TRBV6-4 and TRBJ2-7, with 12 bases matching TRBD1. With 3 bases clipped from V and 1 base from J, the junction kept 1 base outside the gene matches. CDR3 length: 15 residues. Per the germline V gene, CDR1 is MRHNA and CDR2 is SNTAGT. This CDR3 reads CASSEGQGASYEQYF. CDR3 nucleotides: TGTGCCAGCAGTGAGGGACAGGGGGCATCCTACGAGCAGTACTTC.

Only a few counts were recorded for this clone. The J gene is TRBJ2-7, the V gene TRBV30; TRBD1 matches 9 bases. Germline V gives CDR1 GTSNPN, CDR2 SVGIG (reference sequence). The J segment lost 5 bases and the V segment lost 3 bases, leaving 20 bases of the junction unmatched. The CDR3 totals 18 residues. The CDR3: CAWRRRDRDLYAGHEQYF. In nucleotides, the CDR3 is TGTGCCTGGAGAAGAAGGGACAGGGACTTGTATGCGGGCCACGAGCAGTACTTC.

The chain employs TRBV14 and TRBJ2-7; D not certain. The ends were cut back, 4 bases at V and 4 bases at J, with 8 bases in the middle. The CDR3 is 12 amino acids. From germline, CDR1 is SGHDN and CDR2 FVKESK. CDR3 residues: CASSPSGYEQYF. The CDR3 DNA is TGTGCCAGCAGCCCCTCAGGTTACGAGCAGTACTTC.

The CDR3 DNA sequence: TGTGCCAGCAGCCAAGATCTGGACGCGGGCCTCTCTAGTGATGGCTACACCTTC. As protein: CASSQDLDAGLSSDGYTF. This chain links TRBV4-2 with TRBJ1-2; no clear D. Deletions cut 0 bases from V and 6 bases from J, with 23 bases between. Germline V gives CDR1 LGHNA, CDR2 YNFKEQ. The CDR3 loop spans 18 amino acids.

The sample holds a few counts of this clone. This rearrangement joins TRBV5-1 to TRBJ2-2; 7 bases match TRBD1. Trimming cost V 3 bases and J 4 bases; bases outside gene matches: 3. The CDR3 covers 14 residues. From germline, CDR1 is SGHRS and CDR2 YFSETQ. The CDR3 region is CASSSGQVTGELFF. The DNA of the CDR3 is TGCGCCAGCAGCTCCGGACAGGTCACCGGGGAGCTGTTTTTT.

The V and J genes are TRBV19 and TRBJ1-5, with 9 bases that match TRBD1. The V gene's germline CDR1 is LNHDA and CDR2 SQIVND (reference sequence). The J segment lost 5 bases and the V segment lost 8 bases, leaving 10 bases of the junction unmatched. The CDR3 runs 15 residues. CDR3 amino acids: CASDGQGLSYQPQHF. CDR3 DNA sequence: TGTGCCAGTGACGGACAGGGGTTATCGTATCAGCCCCAGCATTTT.

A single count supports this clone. CDR3 protein: CASSPRTAQETQYF. The CDR3 DNA is TGTGCCAGCAGCCCTCGGACAGCTCAAGAGACCCAGTACTTC. The rearrangement uses TRBV9 and TRBJ2-5; possibly TRBD1 for D (6 bases). CDR3 size: 14 residues. From germline, CDR1 is SGDLS and CDR2 YYNGEE. Trimming took 4 bases from V and 2 from J, leaving 12 bases between them. Variable domain in full (rest from reference TRBV9 and TRBJ2-5): DSGVTQTPKHLITATGQRVTLRCSPRSGDLSVYWYQQSLDQGLQFLIQYYNGEERAKGNILERFSAQQFPDLHSELNLSSLELGDSALYFCASSPRTAQETQYFGPGTRLLVL.

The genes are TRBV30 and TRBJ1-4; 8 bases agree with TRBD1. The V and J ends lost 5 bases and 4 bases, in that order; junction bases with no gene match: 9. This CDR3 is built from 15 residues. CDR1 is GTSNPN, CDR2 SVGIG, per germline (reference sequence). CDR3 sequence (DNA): TGTGCCTGGGGTCTGGGACAGGTCAATAATGAAAAACTGTTTTTT. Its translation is CAWGLGQVNNEKLFF.

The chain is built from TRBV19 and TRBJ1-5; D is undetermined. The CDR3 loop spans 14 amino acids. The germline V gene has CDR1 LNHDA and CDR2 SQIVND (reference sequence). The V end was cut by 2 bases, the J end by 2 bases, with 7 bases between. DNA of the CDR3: TGTGCCAGTAGTATAATTTCCGGCAATCAGCCCCAGCATTTT. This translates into CASSIISGNQPQHF.